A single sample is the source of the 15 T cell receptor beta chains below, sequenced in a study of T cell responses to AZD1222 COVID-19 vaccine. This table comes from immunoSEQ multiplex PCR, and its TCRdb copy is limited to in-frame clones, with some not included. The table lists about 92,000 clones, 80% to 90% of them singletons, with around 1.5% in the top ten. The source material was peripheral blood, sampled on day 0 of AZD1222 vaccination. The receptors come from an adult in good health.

The chain's CDR3 is CASSRDRFATNEKLFF. DNA for the CDR3: TGCGCCAGCAGCCGCGACAGGTTCGCAACTAATGAAAAACTGTTTTTT. The V and J genes are TRBV4-3 and TRBJ1-4; a weak D match, TRBD1 (6 bases). CDR1 is LGHNA and CDR2 is YSLEER in the germline V gene. Deletions cut 4 bases from V and 0 bases from J, with 12 bases between. This CDR3 comprises 16 residues.

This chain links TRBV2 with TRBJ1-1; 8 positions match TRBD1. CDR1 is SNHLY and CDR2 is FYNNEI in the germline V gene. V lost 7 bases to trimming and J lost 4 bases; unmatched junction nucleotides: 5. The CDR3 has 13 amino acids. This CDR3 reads CASNFGQGTEAFF. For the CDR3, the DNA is TGTGCCAGCAACTTCGGACAGGGCACTGAAGCTTTCTTT.

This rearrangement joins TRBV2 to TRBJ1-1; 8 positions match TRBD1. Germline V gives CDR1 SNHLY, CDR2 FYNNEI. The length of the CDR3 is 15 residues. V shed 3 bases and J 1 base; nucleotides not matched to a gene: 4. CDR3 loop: CASSDRGTGNTEAFF. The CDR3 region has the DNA TGTGCCAGCAGTGATCGCGGGACAGGGAACACTGAAGCTTTCTTT.

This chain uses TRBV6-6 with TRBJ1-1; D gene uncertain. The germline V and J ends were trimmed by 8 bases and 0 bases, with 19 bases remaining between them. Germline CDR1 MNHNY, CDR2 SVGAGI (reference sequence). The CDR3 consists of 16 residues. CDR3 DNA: TGTGCCAGCGGTACCCCAAAAAACTCCTTGAACACTGAAGCTTTCTTT. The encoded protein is CASGTPKNSLNTEAFF.

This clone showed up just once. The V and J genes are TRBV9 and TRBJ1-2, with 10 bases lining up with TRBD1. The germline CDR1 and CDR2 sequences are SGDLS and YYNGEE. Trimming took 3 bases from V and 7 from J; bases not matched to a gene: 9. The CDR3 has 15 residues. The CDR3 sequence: CASSASGTGVGGYTF. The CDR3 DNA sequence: TGTGCCAGCAGCGCCTCCGGGACAGGGGTTGGTGGCTACACCTTC.

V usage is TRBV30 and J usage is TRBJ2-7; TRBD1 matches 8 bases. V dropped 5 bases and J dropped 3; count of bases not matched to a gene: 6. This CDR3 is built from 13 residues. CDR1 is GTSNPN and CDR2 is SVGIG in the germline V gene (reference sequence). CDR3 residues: CAWGPGGVYEQYF. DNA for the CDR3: TGTGCCTGGGGACCAGGGGGCGTCTACGAGCAGTACTTC.

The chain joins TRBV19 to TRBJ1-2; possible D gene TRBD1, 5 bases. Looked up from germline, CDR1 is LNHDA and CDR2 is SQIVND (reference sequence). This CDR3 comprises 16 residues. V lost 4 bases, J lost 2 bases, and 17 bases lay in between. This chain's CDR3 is CASSTFLGVINYGYTF. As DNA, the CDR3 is TGTGCCAGTAGTACCTTCTTGGGGGTTATAAACTATGGCTACACCTTC.

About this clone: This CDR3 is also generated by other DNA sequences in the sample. CDR3 amino acids: CASSQARGNTIYF. The CDR3 DNA sequence: TGTGCCAGCAGCCAAGCTAGAGGAAACACCATATATTTT. The rearrangement joins TRBV14 to TRBJ1-3; D uncertain. This CDR3 is built from 13 residues. V lost 1 base to trimming and J lost 4 bases, with 5 bases between them. The germline V gene encodes CDR1 SGHDN and CDR2 FVKESK.

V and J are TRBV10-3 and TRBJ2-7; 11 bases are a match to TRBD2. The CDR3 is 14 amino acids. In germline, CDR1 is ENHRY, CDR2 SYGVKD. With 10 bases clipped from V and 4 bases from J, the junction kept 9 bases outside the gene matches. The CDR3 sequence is CATDSGLAGYEQYF. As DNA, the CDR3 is TGTGCCACCGATTCTGGACTAGCGGGTTACGAGCAGTACTTC.

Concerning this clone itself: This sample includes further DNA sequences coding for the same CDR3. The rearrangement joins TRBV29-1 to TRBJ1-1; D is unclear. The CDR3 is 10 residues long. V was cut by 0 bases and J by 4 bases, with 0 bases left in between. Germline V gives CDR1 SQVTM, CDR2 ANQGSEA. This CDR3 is CSVEDTEAFF. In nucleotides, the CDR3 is TGCAGCGTTGAAGACACTGAAGCTTTCTTT. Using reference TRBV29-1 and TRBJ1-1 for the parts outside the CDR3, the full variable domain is SAVISQKPSRDICQRGTSLTIQCQVDSQVTMMFWYRQQPGQSLTLIATANQGSEATYESGFVIDKFPISRPNLTFSTLTVSNMSPEDSSIYLCSVEDTEAFFGQGTRLTVV.

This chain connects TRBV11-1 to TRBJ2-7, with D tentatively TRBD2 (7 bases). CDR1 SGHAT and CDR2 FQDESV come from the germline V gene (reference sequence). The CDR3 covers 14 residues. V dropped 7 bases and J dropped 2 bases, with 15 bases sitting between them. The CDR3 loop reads CASTERGGTYEQYF. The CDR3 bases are TGTGCCAGCACTGAGAGGGGGGGGACCTACGAGCAGTACTTC.

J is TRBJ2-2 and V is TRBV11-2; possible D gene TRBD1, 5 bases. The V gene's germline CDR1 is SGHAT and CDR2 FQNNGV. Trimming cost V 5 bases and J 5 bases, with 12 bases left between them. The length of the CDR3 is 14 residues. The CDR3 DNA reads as TGTGCCAGCAGCAAAACTACAGGAACCGGGGAGCTGTTTTTT. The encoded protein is CASSKTTGTGELFF.

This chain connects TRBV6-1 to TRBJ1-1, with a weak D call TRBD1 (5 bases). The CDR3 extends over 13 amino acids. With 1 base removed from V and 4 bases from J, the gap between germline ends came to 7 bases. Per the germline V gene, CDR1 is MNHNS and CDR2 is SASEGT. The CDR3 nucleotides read TGTGCCAGCAGTGAAGGGAGGGGCACTGAAGCTTTCTTT. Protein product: CASSEGRGTEAFF.

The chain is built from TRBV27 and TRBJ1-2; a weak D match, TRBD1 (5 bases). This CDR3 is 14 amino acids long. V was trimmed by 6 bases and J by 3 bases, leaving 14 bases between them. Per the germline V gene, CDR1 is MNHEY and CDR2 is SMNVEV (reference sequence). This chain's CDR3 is CASRSQGRYYGYTF. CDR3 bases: TGTGCCAGCAGGTCCCAGGGCCGTTACTATGGCTACACCTTC.

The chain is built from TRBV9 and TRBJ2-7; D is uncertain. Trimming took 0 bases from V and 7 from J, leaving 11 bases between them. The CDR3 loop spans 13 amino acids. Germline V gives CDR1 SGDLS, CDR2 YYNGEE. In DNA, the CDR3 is TGTGCCAGCAGCGTAGATTCCTGGCAGGAGCAGTACTTC. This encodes CASSVDSWQEQYF.